This T cell receptor (beta chain) originates from a study of T cells in Graves' hyperthyroidism and ophthalmopathy. Worth noting for this clonotype: Its target is unknown.

TCR beta CDR3 region amplification was performed from RNA transcripts. First-round RT-PCR of the TCR CDR3 relied on the HTBI primer set. One entry per CDR3 protein, called by TCRdb with MiXCR from the multiplex PCR reads. The sample has approximately 590,000 distinct CDR3 sequences; approximately 44% are singletons. The CDR3 runs 16 residues. Germline CDR1 and CDR2: SEHNR and FQNEAQ (reference sequence). Trimming removed 1 base from V and 6 bases from J, with 19 bases in between. Uncontrolled infection, other autoimmune disease, pregnancy or lactation excluded patients. Regarding the study as a whole: A model built on 13 V-J features separated ophthalmopathy from stable hyperthyroidism. Most thyroid clonotypes with frequency above 0.001 were detected in blood.

Sequencing used peripheral blood or thyroid tissue (not recorded which). This rearrangement joins TRBV7-9 to TRBJ2-7; D may correspond to TRBD1 or TRBD2 (5 bases each). The TCR originated in a woman aged 18-29 years with Graves' hyperthyroidism. The CDR3 loop reads CASSLEVGTTALEQYF. DNA for the CDR3: TGTGCCAGCAGCTTAGAGGTGGGGACGACGGCTCTCGAGCAGTACTTC.